The 29 T cell receptor beta chains given below trace back to one sample, sequenced in a study of blood T cell repertoires in COVID-19. This table comes from immunoSEQ multiplex PCR, and its TCRdb copy is limited to in-frame clones, with some not included. The sample holds 65,000 to 90,000 clones, 86% seen once. Material for sequencing was peripheral blood. The receptors were sampled from a man older than 75 with COVID-19, enrolled during active disease.

V usage is TRBV12-5 and J usage is TRBJ1-2; a possible D gene is TRBD1 (6 bases). Looked up from germline, CDR1 is LGHNT and CDR2 is FRNRAP. The CDR3 runs to 13 residues. The ends were cut back, 6 bases at V and 4 bases at J, with 12 bases in the middle. CDR3 protein: CASGPQGPYGYTF. As DNA, the CDR3 is TGTGCTAGTGGCCCACAGGGACCCTATGGCTACACCTTC.

Turning to this clone: The same CDR3 is also encoded by other DNA sequences in this sample. The rearrangement joins TRBV5-1 to TRBJ1-1, with D perhaps matching TRBD1 (6 bases). This CDR3 contains 15 residues. V lost 0 bases, J lost 4 bases, and 13 bases lay in between. In germline, CDR1 is SGHRS, CDR2 YFSETQ. The CDR3 loop is CASSLAGGRGTEAFF. CDR3 DNA sequence: TGCGCCAGCAGCTTGGCCGGGGGGCGGGGCACTGAAGCTTTCTTT.

The chain carries TRBV3-1 (or the pseudogene TRBV3-2) and TRBJ2-3; TRBD1 matches at 7 bases. There are 16 residues in the CDR3. The V segment lost 2 bases and the J segment 6 bases; nucleotides outside the gene matches: 11. CDR1 is LGHDT and CDR2 is YNNKEL in the germline V gene (reference sequence). CDR3 protein: CASSQRGLSAMDTQYF. Written as DNA, the CDR3 is TGTGCCAGCAGCCAAAGGGGGCTGAGTGCTATGGATACGCAGTATTTT.

The chain couples TRBV3-1 (or the pseudogene TRBV3-2) to TRBJ1-4; no firm D call. The V end was cut by 0 bases, the J end by 6 bases, with 14 bases between. The CDR3 length is 16 residues. Germline-derived CDR1 and CDR2 are LGHDT and YNNKEL (reference sequence). CDR3 DNA sequence: TGTGCCAGCAGCCAAGATCGAAGAGGACTGGATGAAAAACTGTTTTTT. This codes for CASSQDRRGLDEKLFF.

The rearrangement joins TRBV11-2 to TRBJ2-7; D possibly corresponds to TRBD1 (5 bases). The V end was cut by 2 bases, the J end by 5 bases, with 10 bases between. Germline assignment: CDR1 SGHAT and CDR2 FQNNGV. The CDR3 consists of 13 residues. The CDR3 nucleotides are TGTGCCAGCAGCTTACGGCAGGGCCACGAGCAGTACTTC. It codes for CASSLRQGHEQYF.

The V call is TRBV5-1, the J call TRBJ1-4; 11 nucleotides align to TRBD1. The V gene's germline CDR1 is SGHRS and CDR2 YFSETQ. V gave up 5 bases and J gave up 8 bases; unmatched junction bases: 2. There are 13 residues in the CDR3. The CDR3 nucleotides read TGCGCCAGCAGTCGGGACAGGGGGGAAAAACTGTTTTTT. Translated, it gives CASSRDRGEKLFF.

CDR3: CASSPGGQGVVSSYNSPLHF. The CDR3 DNA follows: TGCGCCAGCAGCCCCGGGGGACAGGGAGTAGTTAGCTCCTATAATTCACCCCTCCACTTT. This chain joins TRBV5-1 and TRBJ1-6, with 9 bases lining up with TRBD1. This CDR3 spans 20 amino acids. Germline V gene lookup returns CDR1 SGHRS and CDR2 YFSETQ. The V gene end was trimmed by 4 bases and the J gene end by 0 bases; junction bases not matched to a gene: 14.

J is TRBJ1-1 and V is TRBV6-5; TRBD1 might be the D (6 bases). V was pared by 7 bases and J by 10 bases, with 22 bases between. CDR1 and CDR2 (germline): MNHEY, SVGAGI. CDR3 size: 14 residues. The CDR3 reads CASNAITGWVAAFF. CDR3 DNA sequence: TGTGCCAGCAACGCTATTACAGGGTGGGTTGCAGCTTTCTTT.

Only a few counts were recorded for this clone. This chain links TRBV5-6 with TRBJ1-5; TRBD1 aligns across 7 bases. Trimming removed 8 bases from V and 6 bases from J; junction bases left unmatched: 14. Germline CDR1 reads SGHDT; CDR2 reads YYEEEE. The length of the CDR3 is 15 residues. CDR3 residues: CASKLWTGRGQPQHF. The CDR3 bases are TGTGCCAGTAAATTGTGGACAGGTCGAGGTCAGCCCCAGCATTTT.

This clone is a singleton in its sample. J is TRBJ2-5 and V is TRBV3-1 (or the pseudogene TRBV3-2); the D gene is possibly TRBD1 (6 bases). V was clipped by 4 bases and J by 1 base, with 25 bases between them. The germline V gene encodes CDR1 LGHDT and CDR2 YNNKEL (reference sequence). This CDR3 has 19 residues. CDR3 nucleotide sequence: TGTGCCAGCAGCCCCTCACACGTGGGTGGGCGAGGGGGCCAAGAGACCCAGTACTTC. The encoded protein is CASSPSHVGGRGGQETQYF.

V and J are TRBV7-9 and TRBJ2-1; 11 positions agree with TRBD1. CDR3 length equals 15 residues. Germline CDR1 is SEHNR and CDR2 is FQNEAQ (reference sequence). V was clipped by 5 bases and J by 6 bases; unmatched bases: 6. CDR3 DNA sequence: TGTGCCAGCAGCCCCTCCGGGACAGGGGGCAATGAGCAGTTCTTC. This sequence encodes CASSPSGTGGNEQFF.

The rearrangement uses TRBV19 and TRBJ1-1; 7 bases are a match to TRBD1. J was trimmed by 0 bases and V by 7 bases; bases with no gene match: 5. Germline values: CDR1 LNHDA, CDR2 SQIVND (reference sequence). This CDR3 region has 14 residues. The CDR3 sequence is CASTVTGVNTEAFF. CDR3 DNA: TGTGCCAGTACCGTAACAGGGGTGAACACTGAAGCTTTCTTT.

The V and J genes are TRBV19 and TRBJ2-3; TRBD2 aligns across 10 bases. Per the germline V gene, CDR1 is LNHDA and CDR2 is SQIVND (reference sequence). The CDR3 totals 17 residues. V shed 4 bases and J 0 bases; nucleotides not matched to a gene: 7. The CDR3 bases are TGTGCCAGTAGTAAACTAGCGGGGCTAACTAGCACAGATACGCAGTATTTT. It codes for CASSKLAGLTSTDTQYF. The full variable domain, its missing parts supplied by reference TRBV19 and TRBJ2-3, is DGGITQSPKYLFRKEGQNVTLSCEQNLNHDAMYWYRQDPGQGLRLIYYSQIVNDFQKGDIAEGYSVSREKKESFPLTVTSAQKNPTAFYLCASSKLAGLTSTDTQYFGPGTRLTVL.

The rearrangement uses TRBV18 and TRBJ2-1; the match to TRBD1 covers 9 bases. With V trimmed by 3 bases and J by 0 bases, 3 bases remained unmatched. Germline CDR1 and CDR2: KGHSH and LQKENI. The CDR3 loop spans 16 amino acids. CDR3 sequence reads: CASSPMGQGSYNEQFF. The CDR3 nucleotides are TGTGCCAGCTCACCGATGGGACAGGGCTCCTACAATGAGCAGTTCTTC.

The rearrangement uses TRBV18 and TRBJ1-6; TRBD1 matches 7 bases. Trimming cost V 4 bases and J 11 bases; bases outside gene matches: 14. In germline, CDR1 is KGHSH, CDR2 LQKENI. The CDR3 totals 16 residues. This CDR3 reads CASSRGVAGGWTPLHF. The CDR3 bases are TGTGCCAGCTCACGGGGTGTGGCAGGGGGATGGACACCCCTCCACTTT.

CDR3 loop: CATSDHDRGSYGYTF. The CDR3 DNA sequence: TGTGCCACCAGTGATCACGACAGGGGTAGCTATGGCTACACCTTC. V is TRBV24-1 and J is TRBJ1-2; 8 bases fit TRBD1. CDR3 length: 15 residues. Germline V CDR1 and CDR2: KGHDR, SFDVKD. J gave up 4 bases and V 3 bases, and 6 bases lay outside the gene matches.

The genes are TRBV4-1 and TRBJ1-2; D is unclear. Per the germline V gene, CDR1 is MGHRA and CDR2 is YSYEKL. This CDR3 is built from 14 residues. The V end lost 0 bases, the J end lost 8 bases, and 13 bases lay between the germline ends. This CDR3 is CASSQESGRYGYTF. The CDR3 DNA follows: TGCGCCAGCAGCCAAGAAAGTGGCAGGTACGGCTACACCTTC.

The chain recombines TRBV7-2 with TRBJ1-2; TRBD1 agrees at 9 bases. Unmatched junction bases numbered 12, after V lost 5 bases and J lost 8 bases. The CDR3 runs to 15 residues. Germline loops: CDR1 SGHTA, CDR2 FQGNSA. This chain's CDR3 is CASSPPDRGARGYTF. DNA of the CDR3: TGTGCCAGCAGCCCGCCGGACAGGGGAGCTCGGGGCTACACCTTC. Drawing the rest from reference TRBV7-2 and TRBJ1-2, the complete variable domain is GAGVSQSPSNKVTEKGKDVELRCDPISGHTALYWYRQSLGQGLEFLIYFQGNSAPDKSGLPSDRFSAERTGGSVSTLTIQRTQQEDSAVYLCASSPPDRGARGYTFGSGTRLTVV.

V is TRBV5-4 and J is TRBJ2-3; maybe TRBD2 (7 bases). The CDR3 covers 15 residues. The V gene lost 5 bases and the J gene lost 4 bases, with 17 bases spanning the gap. From germline, CDR1 is SGHNT and CDR2 YYREEE (reference sequence). CDR3 coding DNA: TGTGCCAGCAGTCTTGCGGGGGCAGGCGCAGATACGCAGTATTTT. Amino acids: CASSLAGAGADTQYF.

This clone has a single count. The rearrangement links TRBV2 to TRBJ2-2; D perhaps matches TRBD2 (5 bases). This CDR3 region has 14 residues. Trimming left V 6 bases short and J 0 bases short, with 8 bases between. Germline CDR1 is SNHLY and CDR2 is FYNNEI. CDR3 amino acids: CASRGEANTGELFF. For the CDR3, the DNA is TGTGCCAGCAGGGGAGAAGCGAACACCGGGGAGCTGTTTTTT.

The chain uses TRBV7-8 and TRBJ1-1; tentatively, D is TRBD1 (5 bases). The V end lost 1 base, the J end lost 8 bases, and 8 bases lay between the germline ends. Germline V gene lookup returns CDR1 SGHVS and CDR2 FQNEAQ. This CDR3 region has 12 residues. CDR3 coding DNA: TGTGCCAGCAGCTTAGGGGCAGGGGAAGCTTTCTTT. Residues: CASSLGAGEAFF.

The J gene is TRBJ2-3, the V gene TRBV5-5, with 10 bases identical to TRBD1. This CDR3 has 16 amino acids. The junction had 6 bases not matched to a gene; V was cut back by 4 bases and J by 1 base. The V gene's germline CDR1 is SGHKS and CDR2 YYEKEE (reference sequence). CDR3 coding DNA: TGTGCCAGCAGCCCACCTGGGACAGGGGGCACAGATACGCAGTATTTT. It is translated as CASSPPGTGGTDTQYF. Filled out from reference TRBV5-5 and TRBJ2-3, the complete variable domain reads DAGVTQSPTHLIKTRGQQVTLRCSPISGHKSVSWYQQVLGQGPQFIFQYYEKEERGRGNFPDRFSARQFPNYSSELNVNALLLGDSALYLCASSPPGTGGTDTQYFGPGTRLTVL.

CDR3 loop: CASTNPGTVNEKLFF. In nucleotides, the CDR3 is TGTGCCAGCACGAACCCCGGGACAGTAAATGAAAAACTGTTTTTT. The chain joins TRBV6-5 to TRBJ1-4, with 7 nucleotides matching TRBD1. Germline V gene sequence: CDR1 MNHEY, CDR2 SVGAGI. V lost 7 bases to trimming and J lost 5 bases; unmatched junction nucleotides: 10. The CDR3 runs 15 residues.

The chain carries TRBV6-5 and TRBJ2-1, with no clear D. Germline CDR1 MNHEY, CDR2 SVGAGI. CDR3 length: 13 residues. The V gene lost 0 bases and the J gene lost 12 bases, with 12 bases spanning the gap. Written as DNA, the CDR3 is TGTGCCAGCAGTTACTCTCCCGATCTCGGGCAGTTCTTC. Translation gives CASSYSPDLGQFF.

The chain couples TRBV2 to TRBJ2-3; TRBD2 agrees at 8 bases. This CDR3 contains 17 residues. Looked up from germline, CDR1 is SNHLY and CDR2 is FYNNEI. J lost 4 bases, V lost 6 bases, and 15 bases had no gene match. CDR3 sequence: CASSRRVGGALADTQYF. In DNA form, the CDR3 reads TGTGCCAGCAGCCGGAGGGTCGGGGGGGCCTTAGCAGATACGCAGTATTTT. The entire variable domain, with the rest obtained from reference TRBV2 and TRBJ2-3, is as follows: EPEVTQTPSHQVTQMGQEVILRCVPISNHLYFYWYRQILGQKVEFLVSFYNNEISEKSEIFDDQFSVERPDGSNFTLKIRSTKLEDSAMYFCASSRRVGGALADTQYFGPGTRLTVL.

The chain has TRBV7-2 and TRBJ2-2, with 10 bases matching TRBD1. There are 16 residues in the CDR3. With 5 bases clipped from V and 7 bases from J, the junction kept 10 bases outside the gene matches. Germline V gene data show CDR1 as SGHTA and CDR2 as FQGNSA. CDR3 sequence: CASSVDRTGGLGELFF. Here the CDR3 DNA reads TGTGCCAGCAGCGTGGATCGGACAGGGGGTCTCGGGGAGCTGTTTTTT. The whole variable domain, remainder taken from reference TRBV7-2 and TRBJ2-2, is GAGVSQSPSNKVTEKGKDVELRCDPISGHTALYWYRQSLGQGLEFLIYFQGNSAPDKSGLPSDRFSAERTGGSVSTLTIQRTQQEDSAVYLCASSVDRTGGLGELFFGEGSRLTVL.

The chain is built from TRBV5-1 and TRBJ2-3; maybe TRBD2 (6 bases). The CDR3 spans 14 residues. From germline, CDR1 is SGHRS and CDR2 YFSETQ. Trimming left V 4 bases short and J 2 bases short, with 11 bases between. In DNA, the CDR3 is TGCGCCAGCAGCCGGGACTCCTCCACAGATACGCAGTATTTT. Translation: CASSRDSSTDTQYF.

The rearrangement joins TRBV11-3 to TRBJ2-7; 10 bases match TRBD2. The trim removed 5 bases at V and 3 bases at J, leaving 10 bases unmatched. The CDR3 covers 16 residues. CDR1 is SGHNT, CDR2 YENEEA, per germline. The CDR3 loop is CASSLSLAGARYEQYF. Here the CDR3 DNA reads TGTGCCAGCAGCCTCTCCCTAGCGGGGGCCCGCTACGAGCAGTACTTC.

This chain links TRBV5-1 with TRBJ2-5; D is possibly TRBD1 (7 bases). This CDR3 contains 14 residues. Deletions cut 0 bases from V and 5 bases from J, with 11 bases between. Germline V gene data show CDR1 as SGHRS and CDR2 as YFSETQ. The CDR3 DNA reads TGCGCCAGCAGCTTGGATCCAGGGGGGGAGACCCAGTACTTC. It codes for CASSLDPGGETQYF.